This TCR beta chain was captured in a study of T cells after posttransplantation cyclophosphamide. Study observations and caveats: Donor-recipient repertoire similarity was low at 1-2 months, rising over year one. TRB clonality was highly associated with recipient CMV seropositivity and reactivation.

Control samples came 1 year after myeloablative marrow transplants with methotrexate plus calcineurin inhibitor. Sequenced by immunoSEQ multiplex PCR; TCRdb stores in-frame clones only, minus some. The profile shows 15,000 to 20,000 clones, roughly 85% of them singletons. This clone was counted a single time. The antigen remains unidentified. The CDR3 spans 16 residues. Sequenced material: PBMCs, taken after allogeneic stem cell transplant with calcineurin inhibitor and methotrexate. The gene calls are TRBV1 and TRBJ2-2; TRBD2, as called in the table, went unchecked against the DNA. TRBV1 corresponds to a pseudogene. The source of this sequence is a female patient between 18 and 35 years old who received an allogeneic stem cell transplant from an unrelated donor, was CMV-positive, and had acute and chronic GVHD. The graft donor may account for some of the T cells. The CDR3 nucleotides read TGCACCACCGCGACTAGCGGGAGAGGTAGAGCCGGGGAGCTGTTTTTT. Residues: CTTATSGRGRAGELFF.